The sequence of this TCR beta chain was determined in a study of T cells in Graves' hyperthyroidism and ophthalmopathy. Study findings and constraints: A model using 13 V-J features told ophthalmopathy apart from stable hyperthyroidism.

Orbital computed tomography and thyroid ultrasound, together with serum TRAb and thyroxine and clinical symptoms, were used for diagnoses. TCR beta CDR3 region amplification was performed from RNA transcripts. HTBI primers were used for first-round RT-PCR of the TCR CDR3. TCRdb re-derived calls from the multiplex PCR reads in MiXCR, one entry per CDR3 protein. The table shows hundreds of thousands of distinct CDR3 sequences, with around a quarter occurring only once. The CDR3 loop spans 16 amino acids. Looked up from germline, CDR1 is SGHAT and CDR2 is FQDESV (reference sequence). The V end lost 2 bases, the J end lost 8 bases, and 21 bases lay between the germline ends. This clonotype was seen ten or more times. Its cognate antigen is unknown.

Sequencing was carried out using blood. The chain has TRBV11-1 and TRBJ1-2, with D tentatively TRBD1 (6 bases). The receptor was derived from a woman aged 25 to 39 with Graves' ophthalmopathy. The CDR3 sequence: CASSLLGARGFSGYTF. The CDR3 DNA follows: TGTGCCAGCAGCTTACTAGGGGCCAGGGGATTTTCGGGCTACACCTTC. The full variable domain, with the rest looked up from reference TRBV11-1 and TRBJ1-2, is EAEVAQSPRYKITEKSQAVAFWCDPISGHATLYWYRQILGQGPELLVQFQDESVVDDSQLPKDRFSAERLKGVDSTLKIQPAELGDSAMYLCASSLLGARGFSGYTFGSGTRLTVV.